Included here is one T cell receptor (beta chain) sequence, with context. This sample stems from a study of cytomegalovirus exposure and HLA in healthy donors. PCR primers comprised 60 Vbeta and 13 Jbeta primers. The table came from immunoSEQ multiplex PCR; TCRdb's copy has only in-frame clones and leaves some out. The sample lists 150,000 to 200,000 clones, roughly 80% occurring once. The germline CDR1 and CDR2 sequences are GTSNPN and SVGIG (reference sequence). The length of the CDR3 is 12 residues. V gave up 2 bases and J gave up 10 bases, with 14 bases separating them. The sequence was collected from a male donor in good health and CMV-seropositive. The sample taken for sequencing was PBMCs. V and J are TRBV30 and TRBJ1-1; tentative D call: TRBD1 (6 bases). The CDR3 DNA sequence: TGTGCCTGGAGTTTGGAACAGGGCGCAGCTTTCTTT. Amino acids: CAWSLEQGAAFF.